The 31 T cell receptor beta chains given below trace back to one sample, sequenced in a study of vaccination effects on CD4 cells after COVID-19. At the end of roughly 9 days of culture, CD4+ T cells were isolated. Every participant took two doses of the BNT162b2 or mRNA-1273 vaccine. Measured with immunoSEQ multiplex PCR; TCRdb has only the in-frame clones, and not every one. The table lists 47,000 or so clones, about 70% of them singletons. These receptors' targets are unknown. The sample in question was CD4+ T cells from PBMCs cultured without peptide, obtained after COVID-19 vaccination. The receptors shown here come from a human donor who received a COVID-19 vaccine.

This clone was seen a few times. The chain links TRBV5-1 to TRBJ2-7; 11 bases align to TRBD2. CDR1 is SGHRS, CDR2 YFSETQ, per germline. The length of the CDR3 is 16 residues. Trimming cost V 5 bases and J 1 base; bases outside gene matches: 8. The CDR3 DNA reads as TGCGCCAGCAGTCCCGGGACTAGCGGATTATCCTACGAGCAGTACTTC. Its protein product is CASSPGTSGLSYEQYF.

This clone was detected once. The chain recombines TRBV19 with TRBJ1-6; D is ambiguous. With 7 bases removed from V and 7 bases from J, the gap between germline ends came to 11 bases. This CDR3 is 13 amino acids long. CDR1 and CDR2 (germline): LNHDA, SQIVND (reference sequence). The CDR3 is CASNIRRNSPLHF. The CDR3 DNA sequence: TGTGCCAGTAATATTAGGAGGAATTCACCCCTCCACTTT.

This clone was detected a few times. The rearrangement joins TRBV9 to TRBJ2-3; D remains ambiguous. The V end was cut by 3 bases, the J end by 4 bases, with 15 bases between. The CDR3 is made up of 15 amino acids. Per the germline V gene, CDR1 is SGDLS and CDR2 is YYNGEE. CDR3 in amino acids: CASSADVGFADTQYF. CDR3 in DNA: TGTGCCAGCAGCGCCGACGTGGGGTTCGCAGATACGCAGTATTTT.

The chain combines TRBV18 with TRBJ1-2, with D perhaps TRBD1 (6 bases). The CDR3 length is 13 residues. V was shortened by 3 bases and J by 8 bases, with 13 bases between the two germline ends. Germline V CDR1 and CDR2: KGHSH, LQKENI. The CDR3 loop is CASSPGAEAGYTF. DNA for the CDR3: TGTGCCAGCTCACCGGGGGCAGAAGCGGGCTACACCTTC.

The chain combines TRBV5-1 with TRBJ2-5; D is undetermined. This CDR3 contains 12 residues. From germline, CDR1 is SGHRS and CDR2 YFSETQ. V was clipped by 5 bases and J by 4 bases, with 9 bases between them. The CDR3 DNA reads TGCGCCAGCAGTGACCGAGGAGAGACCCAGTACTTC. Amino acid sequence: CASSDRGETQYF.

The genes are TRBV10-2 and TRBJ2-7; 8 bases line up with TRBD2. This CDR3 comprises 16 residues. After removal of 2 bases from V and 0 bases from J, the junction contained 6 bases not matched to a gene. The germline gives CDR1 WSHSY, CDR2 SAAADI. Here the CDR3 DNA reads TGCGCCAGCAGTGAGCCCGGGGGGGCCACCTCCTACGAGCAGTACTTC. It specifies CASSEPGGATSYEQYF.

The chain carries TRBV6-5 and TRBJ1-5; 7 bases agree with TRBD1. Germline V CDR1 and CDR2: MNHEY, SVGAGI. V shed 7 bases and J 2 bases; nucleotides not matched to a gene: 8. This CDR3 contains 15 residues. As DNA, the CDR3 is TGTGCCAGCACGTTACAGGGGTCCGGCAATCAGCCCCAGCATTTT. This gives the protein CASTLQGSGNQPQHF.

V is TRBV19 and J is TRBJ2-5; no reliable D call. Germline-derived CDR1 and CDR2 are LNHDA and SQIVND (reference sequence). CDR3 length: 14 amino acids. The V end was cut by 2 bases, the J end by 1 base, with 8 bases between. CDR3: CASSITTTQETQYF. CDR3 in DNA: TGTGCCAGTAGTATAACAACCACCCAAGAGACCCAGTACTTC.

J is TRBJ2-4 and V is TRBV27; TRBD2 matches 10 bases. CDR3 length: 16 residues. The V segment lost 4 bases and the J segment 0 bases; nucleotides outside the gene matches: 3. Germline V gene lookup returns CDR1 MNHEY and CDR2 SMNVEV (reference sequence). CDR3 region: CASSSPSGRAKNIQYF. The CDR3 DNA sequence: TGTGCCAGCAGTTCACCTAGCGGGAGAGCCAAAAACATTCAGTACTTC.

The chain uses TRBV7-2 and TRBJ2-5; 12 positions match TRBD2. The V gene end was trimmed by 5 bases and the J gene end by 5 bases; junction bases not matched to a gene: 6. The CDR3 contains 15 residues. Germline assignment: CDR1 SGHTA and CDR2 FQGNSA. In DNA, the CDR3 is TGTGCCAGCAGCCTCCAGACTAGCGGGAGTGAGACCCAGTACTTC. Translation gives CASSLQTSGSETQYF.

This sequence joins TRBV11-3 and TRBJ2-3; 10 nucleotides line up with TRBD2. V lost 4 bases, J lost 6 bases, and 4 bases stayed unmatched. CDR1 SGHNT and CDR2 YENEEA come from the germline V gene. The CDR3 length is 14 residues. CDR3 protein: CASSSSGRPDTQYF. DNA of the CDR3: TGTGCCAGCAGCTCTAGCGGGAGACCCGATACGCAGTATTTT.

The chain links TRBV18 to TRBJ2-7, with 12 bases lining up with TRBD1. The CDR3 is made up of 18 amino acids. CDR1 and CDR2 (germline): KGHSH, LQKENI. V dropped 1 base and J dropped 5; count of bases not matched to a gene: 12. The CDR3 DNA sequence: TGTGCCAGCTCACCACGGGCCCCGGGACAGGGGGCCTCTAACGAGCAGTACTTC. The encoded protein is CASSPRAPGQGASNEQYF.

V usage is TRBV5-5 and J usage is TRBJ2-7, with TRBD1 identical over 7 bases. CDR1 is SGHKS and CDR2 is YYEKEE in the germline V gene (reference sequence). After removal of 4 bases from V and 5 bases from J, the junction contained 12 bases not matched to a gene. CDR3 length equals 15 residues. CDR3 nucleotide sequence: TGTGCCAGCAGCCCCTTTCCGAGGGGGCGGCACGAGCAGTACTTC. This codes for CASSPFPRGRHEQYF.

The genes are TRBV4-1 and TRBJ2-1; weak D call: TRBD2 (5 bases). Germline assignment: CDR1 MGHRA and CDR2 YSYEKL. The CDR3 is made up of 16 amino acids. Deletions cut 0 bases from V and 7 bases from J, with 16 bases between. CDR3 loop: CASSQDAGGHGNEQFF. The CDR3 DNA sequence: TGCGCCAGCAGCCAAGATGCGGGTGGTCATGGTAATGAGCAGTTCTTC.

The CDR3 here is CASSRSTGDTGELFF. The CDR3, as DNA: TGTGCCAGCAGCCGGTCGACAGGGGACACCGGGGAGCTGTTTTTT. The gene calls are TRBV5-5 and TRBJ2-2; TRBD1 aligns across 8 bases. Germline values: CDR1 SGHKS, CDR2 YYEKEE (reference sequence). The J segment lost 3 bases and the V segment lost 4 bases, leaving 5 bases of the junction unmatched. This CDR3 spans 15 amino acids.

This clone occurred a few times. This sequence joins TRBV2 and TRBJ2-7, with 8 bases that match TRBD2. The CDR3 contains 15 residues. V shed 6 bases, J shed 5 bases, and the junction held 12 bases outside the gene matches. Germline CDR1 reads SNHLY; CDR2 reads FYNNEI. For the CDR3, the DNA is TGTGCCAGCAGACCCCGGGGAGCGGGAGACCACGAGCAGTACTTC. It specifies CASRPRGAGDHEQYF.

V usage is TRBV10-2 and J usage is TRBJ2-1; the match to TRBD2 covers 8 bases. After removal of 5 bases from V and 8 bases from J, the junction contained 5 bases not matched to a gene. Germline CDR1 and CDR2: WSHSY and SAAADI. The CDR3 is made up of 13 amino acids. CDR3 in DNA: TGCGCCAGCAGTAGGCGGGAGGCCCATGAGCAGTTCTTC. Translation gives CASSRREAHEQFF.

This chain connects TRBV27 to TRBJ1-4, with D unclear. The CDR3 loop spans 14 amino acids. Germline V CDR1 and CDR2: MNHEY, SMNVEV (reference sequence). With 3 bases removed from V and 6 bases from J, the gap between germline ends came to 11 bases. The CDR3 DNA is TGTGCCAGCAGTTTGGGCAGGTTTGATGAAAAACTGTTTTTT. Translating gives CASSLGRFDEKLFF.

The gene calls are TRBV11-2 and TRBJ1-1; the D is unclear. CDR3 length equals 14 residues. Germline lookup yields CDR1 SGHAT and CDR2 FQNNGV. V was trimmed by 3 bases and J by 1 base, leaving 9 bases between them. As DNA, the CDR3 is TGTGCCAGCAGCTTTGGCTCTGCGAACACTGAAGCTTTCTTT. This translates into CASSFGSANTEAFF.

The CDR3 is CASSRGTGGLNSPLHF. CDR3 bases: TGTGCCAGCAGCCGAGGGACAGGGGGCCTGAATTCACCCCTCCACTTT. The rearrangement uses TRBV3-1 (or the pseudogene TRBV3-2) and TRBJ1-6, with 12 nucleotides matching TRBD1. The ends lost 4 bases at V and 7 bases at J; junction bases unmatched: 5. Germline V gene data show CDR1 as LGHDT and CDR2 as YNNKEL (reference sequence). This CDR3 region has 16 residues.

V is TRBV9 and J is TRBJ1-1; 7 nucleotides align to TRBD1. The trim removed 6 bases at V and 0 bases at J, leaving 5 bases unmatched. The CDR3 is 14 amino acids. Germline CDR1 SGDLS, CDR2 YYNGEE. Written as DNA, the CDR3 is TGTGCCAGCAAGACAGGGTTAATGAACACTGAAGCTTTCTTT. Translation: CASKTGLMNTEAFF.

This clone was picked up a small number of times. This chain uses TRBV2 with TRBJ2-7; possibly TRBD1 or TRBD2 for D (5 bases each). CDR1 is SNHLY, CDR2 FYNNEI, per germline. Between the trimmed V and J ends, which lost 4 bases and 6 bases, there was a span of 13 bases. This CDR3 is built from 13 residues. CDR3 sequence reads: CASSGGDRGEQYF. Here the CDR3 DNA reads TGTGCCAGCAGTGGAGGGGACCGTGGCGAGCAGTACTTC.

V gene TRBV29-1 combines with J gene TRBJ1-2; 7 bases line up with TRBD1. V lost 5 bases and J lost 8; bases outside the gene matches: 20. This CDR3 spans 16 amino acids. The V gene's germline CDR1 is SQVTM and CDR2 ANQGSEA. This CDR3 is CSVFSGGFGSSLGYTF. CDR3 in DNA: TGCAGCGTTTTCTCAGGGGGTTTTGGCTCCTCGTTAGGCTACACCTTC.

The chain carries TRBV6-5 and TRBJ2-2, with no clear D. V lost 2 bases, J lost 7 bases, and 11 bases lay in between. Per the germline V gene, CDR1 is MNHEY and CDR2 is SVGAGI. The CDR3 is 14 residues long. CDR3 sequence reads: CASSYLTVRGELFF. The CDR3 coding sequence is TGTGCCAGCAGTTACCTTACTGTTCGCGGGGAGCTGTTTTTT.

The chain couples TRBV5-1 to TRBJ2-1, with TRBD2 matching 11 bases. Looked up from germline, CDR1 is SGHRS and CDR2 is YFSETQ. V gave up 4 bases and J gave up 0 bases; unmatched junction bases: 6. The CDR3 covers 17 residues. The CDR3: CASSGSSGGSSYNEQFF. CDR3 sequence (DNA): TGCGCCAGCAGCGGCTCTAGCGGGGGGAGCTCCTACAATGAGCAGTTCTTC.

The chain couples TRBV10-3 to TRBJ2-5, with 11 bases lining up with TRBD2. This CDR3 comprises 18 residues. J lost 5 bases, V lost 2 bases, and 13 bases had no gene match. CDR1 and CDR2 (germline): ENHRY, SYGVKD. CDR3 loop: CAISEGLAGGRDQETQYF. The DNA of the CDR3 is TGTGCCATCAGTGAGGGGCTAGCGGGGGGCCGAGATCAGGAGACCCAGTACTTC.

V usage is TRBV5-1 and J usage is TRBJ2-5, with 7 nucleotides matching TRBD1. CDR1 and CDR2 from the germline V gene are SGHRS and YFSETQ. V shed 4 bases, J shed 4 bases, and the junction held 7 bases outside the gene matches. The CDR3 extends over 14 amino acids. Here the CDR3 reads CASSPLDRRETQYF. The CDR3 DNA reads TGCGCCAGCAGCCCCCTGGACAGGAGAGAGACCCAGTACTTC.

The rearrangement uses TRBV3-1 (or the pseudogene TRBV3-2) and TRBJ1-4; D is perhaps TRBD1 (6 bases). There are 18 residues in the CDR3. Germline CDR1 reads LGHDT; CDR2 reads YNNKEL (reference sequence). V lost 2 bases and J 0 bases, leaving 16 bases between the germline ends. In nucleotides, the CDR3 is TGTGCCAGCAGCCAAACGGGAGGGGGGACTGCAACTAATGAAAAACTGTTTTTT. Encoded protein: CASSQTGGGTATNEKLFF.

The chain combines TRBV7-2 with TRBJ2-1; D could derive from TRBD1 or TRBD2 (5 bases each). The CDR3 extends over 13 amino acids. V shed 5 bases and J shed 9 bases, with 14 bases lying between them. Germline V gives CDR1 SGHTA, CDR2 FQGNSA. This CDR3 is CASSRRQGVEQFF. CDR3 coding DNA: TGTGCCAGCAGCCGGAGGCAAGGGGTTGAGCAGTTCTTC.

This rearrangement joins TRBV10-1 to TRBJ2-5, with 9 bases identical to TRBD2. Germline V gene data show CDR1 as WNHNN and CDR2 as SYGVQD (reference sequence). Trimming removed 4 bases from V and 5 bases from J; junction bases left unmatched: 11. The CDR3 length is 16 residues. Here the CDR3 reads CASSASIAGGLETQYF. CDR3 nucleotides: TGCGCCAGCAGTGCCAGTATTGCGGGAGGGTTGGAGACCCAGTACTTC.

The chain has TRBV3-1 (or the pseudogene TRBV3-2) and TRBJ2-2, with 13 bases that match TRBD2. CDR3 length: 18 residues. Germline V gene lookup returns CDR1 LGHDT and CDR2 YNNKEL (reference sequence). V dropped 0 bases and J dropped 4; count of bases not matched to a gene: 5. The CDR3 spells CASSQDLGTSGVTGELFF. The CDR3 nucleotides read TGTGCCAGCAGCCAAGATCTTGGGACTAGCGGGGTCACCGGGGAGCTGTTTTTT.